The rows below give T cell receptor beta chains drawn from one sample of a study of cytomegalovirus exposure and HLA in healthy donors. Produced via immunoSEQ multiplex PCR; TCRdb's table is partial and in-frame only. The sample lists around 140,000 clones, 60% to 80% occurring once. Sequencing was performed on PBMCs. All receptors come from a female donor in good health and CMV-seronegative. Both conserved end residues are part of each CDR3. The order of the fields is J gene, D gene, V gene, clone size, CDR3 DNA, CDR3 protein. A D gene is named only where the DNA matches it firmly. Some rows mark clone size as missing; the rest say once, few, many or name a class of expanded clone.

j_gene: TRBJ2-7; d_gene: .; v_gene: TRBV7-8; abundance: .; CDR3nt: TGTGCCAGCAGCTTACCCCTCAGGGAATCATACGAGCAGTACTTC; CDR3aa: CASSLPLRESYEQYF
j_gene: TRBJ1-5; d_gene: .; v_gene: TRBV6-1; abundance: once; CDR3nt: TGTGCCAGCAGTACAGAAAGGGGCCCGGGGGCCCAGCATTTT; CDR3aa: CASSTERGPGAQHF
j_gene: TRBJ2-7; d_gene: TRBD1; v_gene: TRBV9; abundance: .; CDR3nt: TGTGCCAGCAGCGCGTCGGAGAGGACAGGTAGGGCCTACGAGCAGTACTTC; CDR3aa: CASSASERTGRAYEQYF
j_gene: TRBJ2-1; d_gene: TRBD1; v_gene: TRBV27; abundance: .; CDR3nt: TGTGCCAGCAGGATTTCACTCGGGACAGGGGTTCATGAGCAGTTCTTC; CDR3aa: CASRISLGTGVHEQFF
j_gene: TRBJ1-1; d_gene: .; v_gene: TRBV18; abundance: .; CDR3nt: TGTGCCAGCTCGGCCCGACTGGCATACACTGAAGCTTTCTTT; CDR3aa: CASSARLAYTEAFF
j_gene: TRBJ2-3; d_gene: TRBD2; v_gene: TRBV9; abundance: .; CDR3nt: TGTGCCAGCAGCCCAAGAGCGGGAGAGGAAGCAGATACGCAGTATTTT; CDR3aa: CASSPRAGEEADTQYF
j_gene: TRBJ1-1; d_gene: .; v_gene: TRBV5-5; abundance: .; CDR3nt: TGTGCCAGCAGCCGTAGAACAGCCGGGGACACTGAAGCTTTCTTT; CDR3aa: CASSRRTAGDTEAFF
j_gene: TRBJ2-2; d_gene: .; v_gene: TRBV27; abundance: .; CDR3nt: TGTGCCAGCAGTCCCCGCGCCGACAAGGCTCTTCCCGGGGAGCTGTTTTTT; CDR3aa: CASSPRADKALPGELFF
j_gene: TRBJ2-3; d_gene: TRBD2; v_gene: TRBV4-2; abundance: few; CDR3nt: TGTGCCAGCAGCCAAGAAACCACCAGCGGGAGGGGGGGAGATACGCAGTATTTT; CDR3aa: CASSQETTSGRGGDTQYF
j_gene: TRBJ2-3; d_gene: TRBD1; v_gene: TRBV11-3; abundance: .; CDR3nt: TGTGCCAGCAGCTCACCGGGACAGGTCACAGATACGCAGTATTTT; CDR3aa: CASSSPGQVTDTQYF
j_gene: TRBJ2-1; d_gene: .; v_gene: TRBV30; abundance: .; CDR3nt: TGTGTATATAGCGCCCAAAACAATGAGCAGTTCTTC; CDR3aa: CVYSAQNNEQFF
j_gene: TRBJ2-7; d_gene: .; v_gene: TRBV7-8; abundance: .; CDR3nt: TGTGCCAGCACCTGGGGCAGTAACTACGAGCAGTACTTC; CDR3aa: CASTWGSNYEQYF
j_gene: TRBJ2-2; d_gene: .; v_gene: TRBV9; abundance: .; CDR3nt: TGTGCCAGCAGCCACAGGTTAATGAGAAACACCGGGGAGCTGTTTTTT; CDR3aa: CASSHRLMRNTGELFF
j_gene: TRBJ2-7; d_gene: TRBD1; v_gene: TRBV5-1; abundance: .; CDR3nt: TGCGCCAGCAGCCAAAAGGGACAGGGGCTACCGGGACTCCACTACGAGCAGTACTTC; CDR3aa: CASSQKGQGLPGLHYEQYF
j_gene: TRBJ1-5; d_gene: TRBD1; v_gene: TRBV5-5; abundance: .; CDR3nt: TGTGCCAGCAGCTTGGGGGCCGGGACAGGGGGGCTCAATCAGCCCCAGCATTTT; CDR3aa: CASSLGAGTGGLNQPQHF
j_gene: TRBJ1-1; d_gene: TRBD1; v_gene: TRBV5-6; abundance: medium-sized; CDR3nt: TGTGCCAGCAGCTTACAGGGGCCGAACACTGAAGCTTTCTTT; CDR3aa: CASSLQGPNTEAFF
j_gene: TRBJ1-1; d_gene: .; v_gene: TRBV11-2; abundance: .; CDR3nt: TGTGCCAGCAGGACGGTGCCGGGGAGGGAAGCTTTCTTT; CDR3aa: CASRTVPGREAFF
j_gene: TRBJ1-1; d_gene: .; v_gene: TRBV13; abundance: .; CDR3nt: TGTGCCAGCAGCCCGGACACAGTGAACACTGAAGCTTTCTTT; CDR3aa: CASSPDTVNTEAFF
j_gene: TRBJ2-1; d_gene: .; v_gene: TRBV7-6; abundance: .; CDR3nt: TGTGCCAGCAGCTTAGGGGCGGGACAGACCGTTCGCGATGAGCAGTTCTTC; CDR3aa: CASSLGAGQTVRDEQFF
j_gene: TRBJ2-5; d_gene: .; v_gene: TRBV6-5; abundance: .; CDR3nt: TGTGCCAGCAGTTCCGGACTAAACAGGGGACGGGAGACCCAGTACTTC; CDR3aa: CASSSGLNRGRETQYF
j_gene: TRBJ1-3; d_gene: .; v_gene: TRBV19; abundance: .; CDR3nt: TGTGCCAGCCAAATTGGAAACACCATATATTTT; CDR3aa: CASQIGNTIYF
j_gene: TRBJ2-7; d_gene: TRBD2; v_gene: TRBV7-9; abundance: .; CDR3nt: TGTGCCAGCAGCTTAACGGGAGGGCCTCTCTCCTACGAGCAGTACTTC; CDR3aa: CASSLTGGPLSYEQYF
j_gene: TRBJ1-1; d_gene: TRBD1; v_gene: TRBV2; abundance: few; CDR3nt: TGTGCCAGCAGTGAAGTGGGACAGCTGAACACTGAAGCTTTCTTT; CDR3aa: CASSEVGQLNTEAFF
j_gene: TRBJ2-3; d_gene: .; v_gene: TRBV7-6; abundance: .; CDR3nt: TGTGCCAGCAGCTTAGGGAGCAGCGGCCCCCACACAGATACGCAGTATTTT; CDR3aa: CASSLGSSGPHTDTQYF
j_gene: TRBJ1-2; d_gene: .; v_gene: TRBV6-4; abundance: .; CDR3nt: TGTGCCAGCAGTTCTACAGGGTCGGGTGGCTACACCTTC; CDR3aa: CASSSTGSGGYTF
j_gene: TRBJ2-2; d_gene: TRBD1; v_gene: TRBV9; abundance: .; CDR3nt: TGTGCCAGCGCCCGGTTGGGGACAGGGATCGCCGGGGAGCTGTTTTTT; CDR3aa: CASARLGTGIAGELFF
j_gene: TRBJ2-7; d_gene: TRBD1; v_gene: TRBV6-6; abundance: few; CDR3nt: TGTGCCAGCAGTAGTTGGACAGGCGGCAAAGCCTACGAGCAGTACTTC; CDR3aa: CASSSWTGGKAYEQYF
j_gene: TRBJ2-1; d_gene: TRBD2; v_gene: TRBV7-2; abundance: .; CDR3nt: TGTGCCAGCAGCTTCAACCCAGCAGGAGCGGGGGCTTACAATGAGCAGTTCTTC; CDR3aa: CASSFNPAGAGAYNEQFF
j_gene: TRBJ2-3; d_gene: .; v_gene: TRBV5-1; abundance: once; CDR3nt: TGCGCCAGCAGCTTGGTATCTAGTACAGATACGCAGTATTTT; CDR3aa: CASSLVSSTDTQYF
j_gene: TRBJ2-1; d_gene: TRBD2; v_gene: TRBV14; abundance: .; CDR3nt: TGTGCCAGCAGCCCGTTAGCGGGTTCGGGTGAGCAGTTCTTC; CDR3aa: CASSPLAGSGEQFF
j_gene: TRBJ2-3; d_gene: .; v_gene: TRBV18; abundance: .; CDR3nt: TGTGCCAGCTCAGATAGGGGGTCCTCTAGCACAGATACGCAGTATTTT; CDR3aa: CASSDRGSSSTDTQYF
j_gene: TRBJ2-7; d_gene: TRBD1; v_gene: TRBV15; abundance: .; CDR3nt: TGTGCCACCAGCAGAGATCTTGGAAGGACAGGTAGCTACGAGCAGTACTTC; CDR3aa: CATSRDLGRTGSYEQYF
j_gene: TRBJ1-5; d_gene: .; v_gene: TRBV6-5; abundance: .; CDR3nt: TGTGCCAGCAGCCACGGGAGTCAGCCCCAGCATTTT; CDR3aa: CASSHGSQPQHF
j_gene: TRBJ1-1; d_gene: TRBD1; v_gene: TRBV7-9; abundance: many; CDR3nt: TGTGCCAGCACCCTACGGACAGGGGAGGGCACTGAAGCTTTCTTT; CDR3aa: CASTLRTGEGTEAFF
j_gene: TRBJ2-1; d_gene: .; v_gene: TRBV11-3; abundance: .; CDR3nt: TGTGCCGCGGGCAGGGGGGAACGCAGCTCCTACAATGAGCAGTTCTTC; CDR3aa: CAAGRGERSSYNEQFF
j_gene: TRBJ2-7; d_gene: TRBD2; v_gene: TRBV2; abundance: .; CDR3nt: TGTGCCAGCAGTGAAGAGGGCGGGGGGTACGAGCAGTACTTC; CDR3aa: CASSEEGGGYEQYF
j_gene: TRBJ2-1; d_gene: TRBD2; v_gene: TRBV27; abundance: .; CDR3nt: TGTGCCAGCAGTTTTCGGGGGGGCAGTGAGCAGTTCTTC; CDR3aa: CASSFRGGSEQFF
j_gene: TRBJ1-2; d_gene: TRBD1; v_gene: TRBV5-4; abundance: few; CDR3nt: TGTGCCAGCAGCTTCAGAGGGACAGGGGTGGGCTACACCTTC; CDR3aa: CASSFRGTGVGYTF
j_gene: TRBJ2-7; d_gene: .; v_gene: TRBV6-6; abundance: few; CDR3nt: TGTGCCAGCAGTCCCACTAGGACCGGCGAGCAGTACTTC; CDR3aa: CASSPTRTGEQYF
j_gene: TRBJ2-1; d_gene: .; v_gene: TRBV10-2; abundance: .; CDR3nt: TGCGCCAGCAGTGAGCTCGGCCAAACCCGGGAGGAGCAGTTCTTC; CDR3aa: CASSELGQTREEQFF
j_gene: TRBJ2-7; d_gene: .; v_gene: TRBV28; abundance: .; CDR3nt: TGTGCCAGCGGCCGCAGGGAAACTCCGTACGAGCAGTACTTC; CDR3aa: CASGRRETPYEQYF